This T cell receptor beta chain was observed in a study of naive and memory T cell subsets (dated by TCRdb to 2016 to 2017). Background for the entire study: Sorted naive and memory T cell subsets from peripheral blood were analyzed in the study using a UMI-based, open-source pipeline for TCR alpha and beta sequencing. RNA was DNase-treated and reverse transcribed with TCR constant-region primers, mostly using SuperScript III. Complete agreement was observed between the functional CMV T cell responses and the IgG serology results. Summary of the overall study and its limitations: After error correction, only a single occurrence was seen for over 90% of naive TCR sequences, so much steeper abundance distributions were produced than in memory subsets. No ground truth was available to validate the repertoire findings for the naive and memory subsets. TCR abundance followed a power law with an exponent that was different for naive and memory subsets but consistent across the three individuals. RNA-based TCR counts may be influenced by expression changes linked to T cell activation and differentiation. In both CD4 and CD8 cells, the Gini index increased while Shannon and inverse Simpson diversity decreased from naive through CM, EM and EMRA. A few larger clonotypes were present in naive repertoires, particularly the CD8 repertoires, and these clonotypes were possibly memory cells re-expressing CD45RA. Single alpha or beta chain sequences, rather than paired alpha/beta receptors, were used to define clonotypes.

Many counts were recorded for this clonotype. The antigen this receptor binds is unknown. Within one base of it there is no much larger clone, and no base qualities were kept. The germline V gene encodes CDR1 LGHNA and CDR2 YSLEER. Relative to germline, V is 1 base shorter and J is 0 bases shorter, with 15 bases between their ends. The CDR3 covers 17 residues, taking in both the cysteine and the phenylalanine. Only the CDR3 part of the read is kept: 51 bases, read in frame from the first base. The method was UMI-ligation and nested PCR. The beta constant-region primer was an equimolar mix of two oligonucleotides covering both TRBC1 and TRBC2. The ligated cDNA went through four rounds of PCR with nested alpha and beta constant-region primers together with the SP2 primer. A single-stranded oligonucleotide bearing the SP2 primer plus a 12-nucleotide UMI was ligated onto the 3' end of the cDNA by T4 RNA ligase 1. Incubation of the ligation reaction was carried out at 16 degrees C for about 19-25 hours. PCR2 was usually performed as a SYBR Green qPCR and halted at a preset threshold so that over-amplification would not occur. All purifications after the first were performed with Agencourt AMPure XP magnetic beads. Library amounts were measured by Qubit and library quality was assessed on a TapeStation, where the main peak was expected at around 650 bp. The pooled libraries were sequenced on an Illumina MiSeq using v2 2x251 paired-end kits, which usually yielded roughly 0.95-2.2 million reads per sample. Each sample was pooled at around 4 nM, and roughly 4.5-8% PhiX was included to help cluster recognition. In the paper's pipeline: Decombinator assigned V and J genes to Demultiplexor-processed FASTQ reads by tag matching, allowing a single base-pair mismatch. Collapsinator used UMIs to correct both sequencing errors and frequency errors arising from PCR heterogeneity. TCRs were translated and CDR3s were extracted from the conserved cysteine to the FGXG phenylalanine by CDR3Translator, with non-productive sequences being flagged. Repertoires were subsampled to equal numbers of UMI-defined TCRs before Gini, Shannon entropy and inverse Simpson indices were calculated. Within the linear range, a power law was fitted to clonotype abundance distributions using maximum likelihood. For one naive CD8 sample, the pipeline and MIGEC produced similar UMI counts, unique TCR numbers and clonal distributions. One analysis removed from the naive repertoire any naive TCRs that were also found in any memory subset from the same donor. Repertoires were searched for roughly 7,300 CMV-associated CDR3 sequences compiled from VDJdb and a published dataset. The public reads were run again by TCRdb, first through fastp at Q25 and then through MiXCR, and only productive beta chains were kept. Rows with one shared CDR3 protein collapse into an entry with the most common genes and DNA. It is TCRdb's table, rather than the study itself, that gives the V and J calls and clone size. This sample has around 100,000 distinct CDR3 sequences in its table, and approximately 15% of those were observed once. Clones ranked in the top ten supply 2.5% to 3.5% of the sample.

Separate amplification of TCR alpha and beta chain libraries was performed from the second PCR step onward. To determine each donor's CMV status, fresh PBMCs were stimulated overnight with CMV viral lysate, and IFNgamma production from CD4+ T cells was then assessed. Miltenyi beads were used first to positively select CD4 T cells, and CD8 T cells were then positively selected from the CD4-negative fraction. After staining for CD3, CD4, CD8, CD45RA, CD27 and a live/dead dye, cells were sorted on a BD Aria II into four subsets based on CD45RA and CD27. Three healthy volunteers provided blood, and the blood of each volunteer was split into CD4 and CD8 T cells and then into four differentiation subsets. About 110 ml of peripheral blood was drawn per donor, and PBMC were isolated by Ficoll-Paque PLUS density-gradient centrifugation. Sorted cells were lysed in RLT buffer, after which RNA was extracted using a Qiagen RNeasy kit and stored at -80 degrees C.

Sequencing used naive CD8+ T cells from blood. The meaning of the sample's cell subset or site label: naive T cells, CD45RA high CD27+. This clonotype originated in a human donor in good health. The rearrangement combines TRBV4-3 with TRBJ1-1; tentative D gene TRBD1, with 5 bases matching. The CDR3 in this case is CASSQGSSGFMNTEAFF. The DNA sequence is as follows: TGCGCCAGCAGCCAAGGGTCATCAGGGTTCATGAACACTGAAGCTTTCTTT.